The 15 T cell receptor beta chains below were found in one sample sequenced in a study of blood T cell repertoires in COVID-19. Profiled with immunoSEQ multiplex PCR; TCRdb holds only in-frame clones, not every one. The sample has roughly 100,000 clones, over 75% seen once. What was sequenced was peripheral blood. Receptor source: a man aged 45-60 years with acute or convalescent COVID-19.

This clone occurred a few times. This rearrangement joins TRBV5-4 to TRBJ2-7; 9 bases match TRBD1. This CDR3 spans 15 amino acids. Germline CDR1 is SGHNT and CDR2 is YYREEE (reference sequence). Trimming removed 2 bases from V and 7 bases from J; junction bases left unmatched: 10. This CDR3 reads CASSFPGTGLTEQYF. The CDR3 bases are TGTGCCAGCAGCTTCCCCGGGACAGGGCTCACGGAGCAGTACTTC.

This chain links TRBV28 with TRBJ1-2; 10 nucleotides match TRBD1. V dropped 2 bases and J dropped 7; count of bases not matched to a gene: 4. CDR1 is MDHEN and CDR2 is SYDVKM in the germline V gene. This CDR3 is 14 amino acids long. The CDR3: CASSLQGQGGGYTF. The DNA for the CDR3 is TGTGCCAGCAGTTTACAAGGACAGGGGGGTGGCTACACCTTC.

V gene TRBV5-1 combines with J gene TRBJ1-1, with TRBD1 as a possible D gene (6 bases). CDR3 size: 12 residues. The germline CDR1 and CDR2 sequences are SGHRS and YFSETQ. Trimming took off 5 bases at V and 12 bases at J, with 17 bases between the two ends. In DNA form, the CDR3 reads TGCGCCAGCAGTTCGGGGGGGCGGTTTCCTTTCTTT. It specifies CASSSGGRFPFF.

This chain joins TRBV3-1 (or the pseudogene TRBV3-2) and TRBJ2-2; D possibly corresponds to TRBD2 (6 bases). The V gene's germline CDR1 is LGHDT and CDR2 YNNKEL (reference sequence). V was pared by 0 bases and J by 4 bases, with 12 bases between. The CDR3 length is 16 residues. As DNA, the CDR3 is TGTGCCAGCAGCCAAGATGGCGGGACCCTCACCGGGGAGCTGTTTTTT. Its protein product is CASSQDGGTLTGELFF.

This clone has more than one count but fewer than ten. J is TRBJ1-3 and V is TRBV11-2; weak D call: TRBD1 (6 bases). Trimming left V 5 bases short and J 1 base short, with 9 bases between. This CDR3 is 14 amino acids long. Germline V gene data show CDR1 as SGHAT and CDR2 as FQNNGV. The CDR3 region is CASSPGHSGNTIYF. CDR3 DNA: TGTGCCAGCAGCCCGGGACATTCTGGAAACACCATATATTTT. Full variable domain (remainder filled in from reference TRBV11-2 and TRBJ1-3): EAGVAQSPRYKIIEKRQSVAFWCNPISGHATLYWYQQILGQGPKLLIQFQNNGVVDDSQLPKDRFSAERLKGVDSTLKIQPAKLEDSAVYLCASSPGHSGNTIYFGEGSWLTVV.

The table lists this clone with a few counts. This sequence joins TRBV9 and TRBJ2-7; 10 positions match TRBD1. CDR3 length: 14 amino acids. Germline CDR1 and CDR2: SGDLS and YYNGEE. With V trimmed by 1 base and J by 5 bases, 3 bases remained unmatched. The CDR3 DNA reads TGTGCCAGCAGCGTATTGACAGGGGGCGACGAGCAGTACTTC. Encoded protein: CASSVLTGGDEQYF.

The rearrangement links TRBV5-6 to TRBJ2-1; D may be TRBD2 (6 bases). V was trimmed by 4 bases and J by 0 bases, leaving 14 bases between them. The CDR3 runs to 16 residues. Per the germline V gene, CDR1 is SGHDT and CDR2 is YYEEEE. CDR3 sequence reads: CASSAGLLSSYNEQFF. The CDR3 nucleotides are TGTGCCAGCAGCGCGGGACTTTTAAGCTCCTACAATGAGCAGTTCTTC.

The genes are TRBV7-2 and TRBJ2-3; the D gene is possibly TRBD2 (6 bases). The V gene lost 5 bases and the J gene lost 0 bases, with 12 bases spanning the gap. This CDR3 has 15 residues. Germline V gives CDR1 SGHTA, CDR2 FQGNSA. The CDR3 DNA reads as TGTGCCAGCAGCCCGGACTATCTCAGCACAGATACGCAGTATTTT. Amino acids: CASSPDYLSTDTQYF.

This rearrangement joins TRBV28 to TRBJ2-4, with D perhaps matching TRBD2 (6 bases). Germline assignment: CDR1 MDHEN and CDR2 SYDVKM. V lost 5 bases and J lost 0, with 14 bases in between. The CDR3 is 16 amino acids. The CDR3 here is CASSLQEGLAKNIQYF. The CDR3 region has the DNA TGTGCCAGCAGTCTCCAGGAGGGGCTAGCCAAAAACATTCAGTACTTC.

The genes are TRBV27 and TRBJ1-6; D ambiguous. Looked up from germline, CDR1 is MNHEY and CDR2 is SMNVEV (reference sequence). Trimming cost V 10 bases and J 6 bases, with 19 bases left between them. There are 15 residues in the CDR3. CDR3 DNA: TGTGCCATCACAAGAGACGGGGTATCTAATTCACCCCTCCACTTT. It specifies CAITRDGVSNSPLHF.

This clone was recorded a few times. This rearrangement joins TRBV2 to TRBJ1-5; the D gene is possibly TRBD1 (5 bases). Germline V CDR1 and CDR2: SNHLY, FYNNEI. V was cut by 4 bases and J by 7 bases, with 14 bases left in between. This CDR3 comprises 14 residues. The CDR3 DNA sequence: TGTGCCAGCAGTGTCGGGAGGGGTGGACAGCCCCAGCATTTT. Translation: CASSVGRGGQPQHF.

In its sample, this clone was seen once. The chain links TRBV19 to TRBJ1-5; 8 bases fit TRBD1. This CDR3 has 15 residues. The V gene's germline CDR1 is LNHDA and CDR2 SQIVND (reference sequence). The ends lost 5 bases at V and 5 bases at J; junction bases unmatched: 8. In nucleotides, the CDR3 is TGTGCCAGTAGTTCCCACAGGGGGTTCGATCAGCCCCAGCATTTT. It yields the protein CASSSHRGFDQPQHF.

The chain has TRBV27 and TRBJ2-5; 11 nucleotides align to TRBD2. Germline assignment: CDR1 MNHEY and CDR2 SMNVEV (reference sequence). The junction had 8 bases not matched to a gene; V was cut back by 6 bases and J by 5 bases. CDR3 length: 15 amino acids. The CDR3 protein is CASSAGLAGLETQYF. CDR3 in DNA: TGTGCCAGCAGCGCAGGACTAGCGGGTTTGGAGACCCAGTACTTC.

This chain links TRBV6-4 with TRBJ1-5, with D perhaps TRBD1 (6 bases). The CDR3 has 14 residues. Trimming removed 5 bases at V and 1 base at J, with 9 bases between. Germline V gives CDR1 MRHNA, CDR2 SNTAGT. CDR3 sequence: CASSPQGSNQPQHF. In DNA, the CDR3 is TGTGCCAGCAGTCCCCAGGGGAGCAATCAGCCCCAGCATTTT.

The rearrangement links TRBV15 to TRBJ2-2, with a possible D match to TRBD1 (5 bases). Germline values: CDR1 LNHNV, CDR2 YYDKDF (reference sequence). This CDR3 is built from 14 residues. The V end was cut by 0 bases, the J end by 8 bases, with 10 bases between. CDR3 nucleotides: TGTGCCACCAGCAGAGACAGGGTCGGGGGGGAGCTGTTTTTT. It specifies CATSRDRVGGELFF.